The 27 T cell receptor beta chains below were found in one sample sequenced in a study of T cell responses to AZD1222 COVID-19 vaccine. Method: immunoSEQ multiplex PCR; TCRdb's copy keeps in-frame clones and lacks some. Among 130,000 to 150,000 clones listed, around 90% were seen once. The source material was peripheral blood, sampled on day 0 of AZD1222 vaccination. The receptors stem from an adult in good health.

This chain joins TRBV4-3 and TRBJ2-7; no clear D. This CDR3 spans 15 amino acids. V lost 0 bases and J lost 0, with 9 bases in between. Per the germline V gene, CDR1 is LGHNA and CDR2 is YSLEER. In DNA form, the CDR3 reads TGCGCCAGCAGCCAAGAAGGCAGGAGCTCCTACGAGCAGTACTTC. This sequence encodes CASSQEGRSSYEQYF.

The V call is TRBV19, the J call TRBJ2-3, with TRBD2 matching 8 bases. The V segment lost 3 bases and the J segment 1 base; nucleotides outside the gene matches: 6. There are 16 residues in the CDR3. CDR1 and CDR2 from the germline V gene are LNHDA and SQIVND (reference sequence). CDR3 loop: CASSMEREIRTDTQYF. CDR3 sequence (DNA): TGTGCCAGTAGTATGGAGCGGGAGATACGCACAGATACGCAGTATTTT.

The chain uses TRBV11-2 and TRBJ1-2, with D maybe TRBD1 (5 bases). Germline assignment: CDR1 SGHAT and CDR2 FQNNGV. There are 14 residues in the CDR3. Trimming removed 5 bases at V and 6 bases at J, with 16 bases between. As DNA, the CDR3 is TGTGCCAGCAGCGAACTAGGGTGGGGGAATGGCTACACCTTC. Translating gives CASSELGWGNGYTF. Drawing the rest from reference TRBV11-2 and TRBJ1-2, the complete variable domain is EAGVAQSPRYKIIEKRQSVAFWCNPISGHATLYWYQQILGQGPKLLIQFQNNGVVDDSQLPKDRFSAERLKGVDSTLKIQPAKLEDSAVYLCASSELGWGNGYTFGSGTRLTVV.

This clone was seen a few times. V gene TRBV7-2 combines with J gene TRBJ1-2; 9 bases match TRBD1. The CDR3 loop spans 13 amino acids. The ends lost 5 bases at V and 7 bases at J; junction bases unmatched: 5. Germline V gives CDR1 SGHTA, CDR2 FQGNSA. The CDR3 sequence: CASSLDRGGGYTF. In DNA, the CDR3 is TGTGCCAGCAGCCTAGACAGGGGGGGTGGCTACACCTTC.

This chain joins TRBV5-4 and TRBJ2-2; the D is unclear. V lost 4 bases to trimming and J lost 5 bases, with 9 bases between them. This CDR3 has 13 residues. From germline, CDR1 is SGHNT and CDR2 YYREEE (reference sequence). CDR3 region: CASSLDRTGELFF. In DNA, the CDR3 is TGTGCCAGCAGCCTTGATCGGACCGGGGAGCTGTTTTTT.

This clone was counted a single time. This chain links TRBV6-5 with TRBJ2-7; 7 bases agree with TRBD2. Germline V CDR1 and CDR2: MNHEY, SVGAGI. Trimming took 2 bases from V and 0 from J; bases not matched to a gene: 1. CDR3 length: 14 residues. This CDR3 reads CASSYRGSSYEQYF. DNA for the CDR3: TGTGCCAGCAGTTACCGCGGGAGCTCCTACGAGCAGTACTTC.

This clone appeared a single time. J is TRBJ1-3 and V is TRBV6-2 or TRBV6-3; 8 bases match TRBD1. Germline loops: CDR1 MNHEY, CDR2 SVGEGT. The CDR3 runs 15 residues. With 5 bases clipped from V and 2 bases from J, the junction kept 5 bases outside the gene matches. The DNA for the CDR3 is TGTGCCAGCAGTGACACAGGGGGAACTGGAAACACCATATATTTT. It translates to CASSDTGGTGNTIYF.

This clone was counted many times. The rearrangement joins TRBV25-1 to TRBJ1-6; perhaps TRBD1 as D (5 bases). Germline lookup yields CDR1 MGHDK and CDR2 SYGVNS. The CDR3 runs 14 residues. V was pared by 3 bases and J by 7 bases, with 10 bases between. The CDR3 DNA sequence: TGTGCCAGCAGTGAGCCAGGGCAAAATTCACCCCTCCACTTT. Translating gives CASSEPGQNSPLHF.

The gene calls are TRBV11-1 and TRBJ2-2, with D perhaps TRBD1 or TRBD2 (5 bases each). Trimming pared 0 bases from V and 1 base from J, leaving 9 bases between. The CDR3 totals 16 residues. From germline, CDR1 is SGHAT and CDR2 FQDESV (reference sequence). The CDR3 sequence: CASSLAGGWNTGELFF. The CDR3 DNA sequence: TGTGCCAGCAGCTTAGCTGGGGGATGGAACACCGGGGAGCTGTTTTTT.

This clone was found once. This chain connects TRBV20-1 to TRBJ1-1, with D possibly TRBD1 on 6 matching bases. V lost 3 bases and J lost 5, with 16 bases in between. CDR3 length equals 14 residues. In germline, CDR1 is DFQATT, CDR2 SNEGSKA (reference sequence). This CDR3 reads CSASTDSGGTEAFF. CDR3 bases: TGCAGTGCTAGTACGGACAGTGGCGGGACTGAAGCTTTCTTT.

The chain employs TRBV5-1 and TRBJ2-3; D gene unclear. Germline loops: CDR1 SGHRS, CDR2 YFSETQ. The CDR3 is 13 residues long. V was trimmed by 1 base and J by 2 bases, leaving 5 bases between them. The CDR3 DNA follows: TGCGCCAGCAGCTTGACCAACACAGATACGCAGTATTTT. Translated: CASSLTNTDTQYF.

The rearrangement uses TRBV6-4 and TRBJ2-7, with D hard to call. From germline, CDR1 is MRHNA and CDR2 SNTAGT. Between the trimmed V and J ends, which lost 0 bases and 3 bases, there was a span of 24 bases. CDR3 length equals 19 residues. This chain's CDR3 is CASSDSLARRRLVHYEQYF. The CDR3 bases are TGTGCCAGCAGTGACTCCTTGGCCAGAAGGCGTCTAGTACACTACGAGCAGTACTTC.

In this sample, this clone turned up once. This chain's CDR3 is CASSPGSAMSGYTF. In nucleotides, the CDR3 is TGTGCCAGCTCTCCTGGCTCCGCTATGTCTGGCTACACCTTC. V gene TRBV18 combines with J gene TRBJ1-2; D not certain. Deletions cut 6 bases from V and 7 bases from J, with 18 bases between. This CDR3 has 14 residues. Germline CDR1 KGHSH, CDR2 LQKENI.

The chain combines TRBV28 with TRBJ1-4; perhaps TRBD1 as D (5 bases). Germline V gives CDR1 MDHEN, CDR2 SYDVKM. The CDR3 runs to 17 residues. The ends were cut back, 2 bases at V and 3 bases at J, with 16 bases in the middle. For the CDR3, the DNA is TGTGCCAGCAGTTTAGGGGACCATGTTAGGGCTAATGAAAAACTGTTTTTT. It translates to CASSLGDHVRANEKLFF.

This sequence joins TRBV19 and TRBJ1-2; a possible D gene is TRBD1 (6 bases). This CDR3 has 14 amino acids. Trimming pared 3 bases from V and 8 bases from J, leaving 16 bases between. Germline-derived CDR1 and CDR2 are LNHDA and SQIVND (reference sequence). The CDR3 reads CASSIAGGSSGYTF. The CDR3 DNA follows: TGTGCCAGTAGTATTGCCGGGGGCTCGAGCGGCTACACCTTC.

This clone was recorded only once. This sequence joins TRBV7-2 and TRBJ2-7; tentative D call: TRBD1 (6 bases). CDR3 length: 14 amino acids. From germline, CDR1 is SGHTA and CDR2 FQGNSA. Trimming cost V 5 bases and J 6 bases, with 17 bases left between them. The CDR3 DNA follows: TGTGCCAGCAGCCCTAGGACAGCGGCCGTCGAGCAGTACTTC. Translating gives CASSPRTAAVEQYF.

The V gene is TRBV4-2, the J gene TRBJ2-1; D is ambiguous. The CDR3 totals 13 residues. Trimming stripped 4 bases from V and 11 bases from J, with 15 bases between. Germline V gene lookup returns CDR1 LGHNA and CDR2 YNFKEQ. CDR3 in DNA: TGTGCCAGCAGCCCCCGACTGGATCGTCAGCAGTTCTTC. It yields the protein CASSPRLDRQQFF.

V and J are TRBV7-9 and TRBJ1-1, with no clear D. The CDR3 contains 13 residues. Germline values: CDR1 SEHNR, CDR2 FQNEAQ (reference sequence). The germline V and J ends were trimmed by 4 bases and 0 bases, with 6 bases remaining between them. The CDR3 coding sequence is TGTGCCAGCAGCTCTGGAGTGAACACTGAAGCTTTCTTT. This sequence encodes CASSSGVNTEAFF.

The chain employs TRBV6-4 and TRBJ1-2, with D possibly being TRBD1 (5 bases). The V end lost 4 bases, the J end lost 4 bases, and 19 bases lay between the germline ends. This CDR3 has 16 amino acids. Germline V lookup: CDR1 MRHNA, CDR2 SNTAGT. CDR3 nucleotide sequence: TGTGCCAGCAGTGTGCTACCGGGGCGACCAGTCTATGGCTACACCTTC. It translates to CASSVLPGRPVYGYTF.

The V gene is TRBV7-9, the J gene TRBJ1-3; D gene uncertain. The germline V and J ends were trimmed by 6 bases and 0 bases, with 18 bases remaining between them. CDR3 length equals 17 residues. In germline, CDR1 is SEHNR, CDR2 FQNEAQ (reference sequence). The CDR3, as DNA: TGTGCCAGCAGACCTCCCGGACGGGAGAGCTCTGGAAACACCATATATTTT. Translated: CASRPPGRESSGNTIYF.

This sequence joins TRBV28 and TRBJ1-1, with TRBD1 as a possible D gene (5 bases). The CDR3 contains 12 residues. The germline V gene has CDR1 MDHEN and CDR2 SYDVKM. Trimming took 2 bases from V and 7 from J, leaving 8 bases between them. The CDR3 DNA reads as TGTGCCAGCAGTTTACCCCAGGGTGAAGCTTTCTTT. This gives the protein CASSLPQGEAFF.

The chain has TRBV12-3 or TRBV12-4 and TRBJ2-7, with D unresolved. The CDR3 sequence is 12 residues long. The ends were cut back, 6 bases at V and 2 bases at J, with 8 bases in the middle. CDR3 amino acids: CASSPTAYEQYF. CDR3 bases: TGTGCCAGCAGCCCCACAGCCTACGAGCAGTACTTC.

This rearrangement joins TRBV28 to TRBJ2-1, with D possibly being TRBD1 (6 bases). The CDR3 runs to 14 residues. The V gene's germline CDR1 is MDHEN and CDR2 SYDVKM. V lost 6 bases and J 3 bases, leaving 12 bases between the germline ends. The CDR3 region has the DNA TGTGCCAGCAGAGGGCAGGGGAACTACAATGAGCAGTTCTTC. Translating it yields CASRGQGNYNEQFF. Filled out from reference TRBV28 and TRBJ2-1, the complete variable domain reads DVKVTQSSRYLVKRTGEKVFLECVQDMDHENMFWYRQDPGLGLRLIYFSYDVKMKEKGDIPEGYSVSREKKERFSLILESASTNQTSMYLCASRGQGNYNEQFFGPGTRLTVL.

The chain employs TRBV19 and TRBJ2-7; 7 nucleotides line up with TRBD2. Trimming at V came to 5 bases and at J to 6 bases, leaving 16 bases not matched to a gene. CDR3 length: 16 residues. Germline assignment: CDR1 LNHDA and CDR2 SQIVND (reference sequence). The CDR3 is CASSPLRGSGNAEQYF. The CDR3 region has the DNA TGTGCCAGTAGTCCTCTCCGCGGCAGCGGGAATGCCGAGCAGTACTTC.

This clone was recorded a few times. This chain links TRBV15 with TRBJ1-1, with a weak D call TRBD1 (5 bases). V lost 4 bases, J lost 5 bases, and 14 bases lay in between. Germline V lookup: CDR1 LNHNV, CDR2 YYDKDF (reference sequence). The CDR3 extends over 14 amino acids. CDR3 in amino acids: CATSIRGRVTEAFF. In DNA form, the CDR3 reads TGTGCCACCAGCATCCGAGGCAGGGTAACTGAAGCTTTCTTT.

The chain uses TRBV5-4 and TRBJ1-2; maybe TRBD1 (5 bases). The CDR3 sequence is 12 residues long. With 4 bases removed from V and 8 bases from J, the gap between germline ends came to 12 bases. Germline V CDR1 and CDR2: SGHNT, YYREEE (reference sequence). For the CDR3, the DNA is TGTGCCAGCAGCCGTGACAGAGGAGGCTACACCTTC. Encoded protein: CASSRDRGGYTF.

The chain combines TRBV5-8 with TRBJ1-1; tentatively, D is TRBD1 (5 bases). V was trimmed by 6 bases and J by 1 base, leaving 19 bases between them. Looked up from germline, CDR1 is SGHTS and CDR2 is YDEGEE. The CDR3 contains 16 residues. For the CDR3, the DNA is TGTGCCAGCACCGACCTACAATTCGGGGCGAACACTGAAGCTTTCTTT. Translated, it gives CASTDLQFGANTEAFF.